This T cell receptor (beta chain) was recovered during a study of T-cell reconstitution after alpha-beta-depleted transplantation in children. V was cut by 6 bases and J by 0 bases, with 11 bases left in between. The CDR3 extends over 14 amino acids. Germline lookup yields CDR1 MNHNS and CDR2 SASEGT. For TCRbeta, the library was prepared with unique molecular identifiers. TCRdb reprocessed the PCR reads via MiXCR and lists one record per CDR3 protein. The sample includes 450,000 to 600,000 distinct CDR3 sequences, 18% of them seen just once. The V and J genes are TRBV6-1 and TRBJ2-5; D may correspond to TRBD1 or TRBD2 (5 bases each). The origin of this receptor is a human donor who donated a stem cell graft to a child with acute lymphoblastic leukemia. Sequencing was performed on PBMCs from the stem cell graft donor, taken from the stem cell graft. CDR3: CASRPGTHQETQYF. The CDR3 DNA follows: TGTGCCAGCAGACCCGGGACCCACCAAGAGACCCAGTACTTC.